This T cell receptor (beta chain) comes out of a study of shared clonotypes between healthy human individuals. Unsorted PBMC contributed 250 to 350 ng DNA, approximately 30,000 T cell genomes, to each replicate PCR. The method was immunoSEQ multiplex PCR; TCRdb's version includes in-frame clones alone and lacks a portion of them. The sample lists about 600,000 clones, around 76% seen once, with about 12% in the top ten. Material for sequencing was PBMCs. The clonotype originates from a woman between 35 and 50 years old in good health. Some clones in this sample may be carry-over from other donors' samples.

The CDR3 is CASSVQAGGYNEQFF. DNA of the CDR3: TGTGCCAGCAGCGTACAAGCGGGAGGGTACAATGAGCAGTTCTTC. V is TRBV9 and J is TRBJ2-1; 10 bases agree with TRBD2. There are 15 residues in the CDR3. Germline CDR1 is SGDLS and CDR2 is YYNGEE. V lost 1 base to trimming and J lost 4 bases; unmatched junction nucleotides: 2.